Below, 14 T cell receptor beta chains from the same sample are listed, as sequenced in a study of T cells in Graves' hyperthyroidism and ophthalmopathy. Amplification targeted TCR beta CDR3 regions from RNA transcripts. The TCR CDR3 first-round RT-PCR relied on the HTBI primer set. TCRdb processed the multiplex PCR reads anew with MiXCR; each CDR3 protein has one entry. The sample records 600,000 to 900,000 distinct CDR3 sequences, approximately 16% being singletons. The sequenced sample consisted of blood. These receptors were obtained from a young man with Graves' hyperthyroidism.

The sample holds many counts of this clonotype. V usage is TRBV28 and J usage is TRBJ2-2; D possibly uses TRBD1 or TRBD2 (5 bases each). Trimming shortened V by 2 bases and J by 4 bases, and 11 bases separated the two germline ends. The germline CDR1 and CDR2 sequences are MDHEN and SYDVKM. The CDR3 is made up of 15 amino acids. The CDR3 sequence is CASSLRGAGTGELFF. CDR3 coding DNA: TGTGCCAGCAGTTTAAGAGGGGCGGGCACCGGGGAGCTGTTTTTT. Supplemented by reference TRBV28 and TRBJ2-2, the full variable domain reads DVKVTQSSRYLVKRTGEKVFLECVQDMDHENMFWYRQDPGLGLRLIYFSYDVKMKEKGDIPEGYSVSREKKERFSLILESASTNQTSMYLCASSLRGAGTGELFFGEGSRLTVL.

In this sample, this clonotype turned up many times. The genes are TRBV7-8 and TRBJ2-7; maybe TRBD2 (6 bases). The CDR3 sequence is 13 residues long. Trimming took off 5 bases at V and 5 bases at J, with 13 bases between the two ends. Germline CDR1 and CDR2: SGHVS and FQNEAQ. Written as DNA, the CDR3 is TGTGCCAGCAGCACCGGCGGGATGGACGAGCAGTACTTC. Encoded protein: CASSTGGMDEQYF.

Details on this clonotype: No conserved phenylalanine or tryptophan ends this CDR3, so it is likely a read error. V gene TRBV19 combines with J gene TRBJ1-2; TRBD1 might be the D (5 bases). The CDR3 extends over 13 amino acids. The germline V gene encodes CDR1 LNHDA and CDR2 SQIVND (reference sequence). V gave up 5 bases and J gave up 3 bases, with 10 bases separating them. The CDR3 loop is CASSAGRYYGYTL. Written as DNA, the CDR3 is TGTGCCAGTAGTGCAGGGCGATACTATGGCTACACCCTC.

This sequence joins TRBV6-1 and TRBJ2-7, with 8 positions matching TRBD2. V gave up 7 bases and J gave up 6 bases; unmatched junction bases: 14. The CDR3 consists of 15 residues. Germline V gene data show CDR1 as MNHNS and CDR2 as SASEGT. Here the CDR3 reads CASTIHSGGGGEQYF. The CDR3 coding sequence is TGTGCCAGCACCATTCATTCGGGAGGGGGGGGCGAGCAGTACTTC.

CDR3 coding DNA: TGCAGCGTTGATAGCGCAGCTGGGGAGACCCAGTACTTC. This sequence encodes CSVDSAAGETQYF. The rearrangement uses TRBV29-1 and TRBJ2-5, with D possibly matching TRBD2 (5 bases). CDR3 size: 13 residues. The germline CDR1 and CDR2 sequences are SQVTM and ANQGSEA. Between the trimmed V and J ends, which lost 3 bases and 5 bases, there was a span of 13 bases. Based on the CDR3 plus reference TRBV29-1 and TRBJ2-5, the full variable domain is SAVISQKPSRDICQRGTSLTIQCQVDSQVTMMFWYRQQPGQSLTLIATANQGSEATYESGFVIDKFPISRPNLTFSTLTVSNMSPEDSSIYLCSVDSAAGETQYFGPGTRLLVL.

This clonotype was recorded many times. The chain is built from TRBV20-1 and TRBJ2-1; maybe TRBD2 (6 bases). Trimming cost V 0 bases and J 7 bases, with 16 bases left between them. There are 15 residues in the CDR3. CDR1 and CDR2 (germline): DFQATT, SNEGSKA (reference sequence). CDR3 in amino acids: CSARDPAGTGNEQFF. The CDR3 DNA sequence: TGCAGTGCTAGAGATCCGGCGGGAACGGGTAATGAGCAGTTCTTC.

This clonotype turned up a few times. This chain connects TRBV4-1 to TRBJ2-1; D call uncertain. CDR1 MGHRA and CDR2 YSYEKL come from the germline V gene. The CDR3 runs to 13 residues. Deletions cut 4 bases from V and 7 bases from J, with 11 bases between. The CDR3 nucleotides are TGCGCCAGCAGCCTTCCCGCTGTTAATGAGCAGTTCTTC. Protein: CASSLPAVNEQFF.

This clonotype occurred many times. This rearrangement joins TRBV2 to TRBJ2-1; D is possibly TRBD1 (7 bases). Deletions cut 7 bases from V and 8 bases from J, with 21 bases between. CDR1 and CDR2 from the germline V gene are SNHLY and FYNNEI. The CDR3 extends over 15 amino acids. The CDR3 region is CASTEEGATSDEQFF. CDR3 in DNA: TGTGCCAGCACCGAGGAGGGGGCGACATCCGATGAGCAGTTCTTC.

This clonotype has ten or more counts. The chain uses TRBV30 and TRBJ2-4; tentatively, D is TRBD1 (6 bases). The V end was cut by 5 bases, the J end by 0 bases, with 11 bases between. CDR1 is GTSNPN and CDR2 is SVGIG in the germline V gene (reference sequence). CDR3 length: 14 amino acids. The CDR3 loop is CAWGGRLAKNIQYF. CDR3 nucleotide sequence: TGTGCCTGGGGGGGCCGACTAGCCAAAAACATTCAGTACTTC.

This clonotype was recorded a few times. V gene TRBV6-4 combines with J gene TRBJ1-5, with D uncertain. In germline, CDR1 is MRHNA, CDR2 SNTAGT. CDR3 length equals 15 residues. Trimming removed 4 bases from V and 3 bases from J, with 13 bases in between. Written as DNA, the CDR3 is TGTGCCAGCAGTGGACTAGACAAGGTCAATCAGCCCCAGCATTTT. This encodes CASSGLDKVNQPQHF.

As to this clonotype: A read error may be the cause here, since a much bigger clone is one base away. The V call is TRBV27, the J call TRBJ2-1, with 11 nucleotides matching TRBD2. Germline V CDR1 and CDR2: MNHEY, SMNVEV (reference sequence). The CDR3 is 15 amino acids. Here the CDR3 DNA reads TGTGCCGGCAGTTTAAGTCTAGCGGGAGGTTATGAGCAGTTCTTC. This codes for CAGSLSLAGGYEQFF.

This clonotype was seen repeatedly, ten times or more. The J gene is TRBJ2-3, the V gene TRBV20-1; a possible D gene is TRBD1 (5 bases). Trimming shortened V by 3 bases and J by 3 bases, and 7 bases separated the two germline ends. CDR1 is DFQATT and CDR2 is SNEGSKA in the germline V gene (reference sequence). This CDR3 comprises 12 residues. For the CDR3, the DNA is TGCAGTGCTAGCAGGGAAACAGATACGCAGTATTTT. Its translation is CSASRETDTQYF.

This clonotype showed up many times. As DNA, the CDR3 is TGTGCCACCAGTGACTCCGGGACAGGCGGTTACGAGCAGTACTTC. It yields the protein CATSDSGTGGYEQYF. This rearrangement joins TRBV24-1 to TRBJ2-7, with 8 bases identical to TRBD1. This CDR3 is 15 amino acids long. From germline, CDR1 is KGHDR and CDR2 SFDVKD. V lost 4 bases and J lost 4; bases outside the gene matches: 8.

The J gene is TRBJ2-3, the V gene TRBV10-3, with a tentative D call TRBD2 (6 bases). V lost 6 bases and J 1 base, leaving 11 bases between the germline ends. Germline CDR1 ENHRY, CDR2 SYGVKD. This CDR3 has 14 residues. The CDR3 loop reads CAISPSDGTDTQYF. DNA for the CDR3: TGTGCCATCAGCCCTAGCGACGGCACAGATACGCAGTATTTT.